The clone carrying this TCR beta chain appeared many times. Its antigen is not identified. Sequencing libraries for TCR beta were prepared with iRepertoire HTBI primers and Arm-PCR of CDR3 regions. One entry per CDR3 protein results from TCRdb running MiXCR on the multiplex PCR reads. The sample lists roughly 430,000 distinct CDR3 sequences, around 15% occurring once. This specimen belongs to a study of regulatory T cells in long-lasting Graves disease. Germline assignment: CDR1 MNHEY and CDR2 SMNVEV (reference sequence). The CDR3 is 16 residues long. Trimming stripped 0 bases from V and 3 bases from J, with 12 bases between. Broader study findings: Persistent disease was characterized by preferential usage of TRBV28, TRBJ1-2 and TRBJ2-5. New patients shared 970 or so public clonotypes, and persistent patients shared more, with under 3,500.

Described time point: newly diagnosed GD, antithyroid drugs for less than 3 months. Making the TCR library involved RNA that had been extracted from PBMCs. This same sample was also part of a study on T cells in Graves' hyperthyroidism and ophthalmopathy.

The gene calls are TRBV27 and TRBJ1-5; D unresolved. The sample was peripheral blood mononuclear cells (PBMCs), taken at new diagnosis, from a patient treated with antithyroid drugs. The sequence derives from a woman aged 25 to 39 with Graves disease. CDR3: CASSLSTSGNNQPQHF. The CDR3 DNA is TGTGCCAGCAGTTTATCAACTTCCGGGAACAATCAGCCCCAGCATTTT.